These 20 T cell receptor beta chains came from one sample sequenced in a study of T cells in Graves' hyperthyroidism and ophthalmopathy. Amplification yielded TCR beta CDR3 regions, with RNA transcripts as the source. The study used the HTBI primer set for a first-round RT-PCR of the TCR CDR3. TCRdb reprocessed the multiplex PCR reads with MiXCR, giving one entry per CDR3 protein. The repertoire holds about 290,000 distinct CDR3 sequences, with around a fifth as singletons. The sequenced sample consisted of blood. The receptors were gathered from a man aged 50-60 years with Graves' ophthalmopathy.

This clonotype was recorded at least ten times. The CDR3 DNA reads TGTGCCAGCAGCCTAGACAGTTACAAAAACATTCAGTACTTC. This gives the protein CASSLDSYKNIQYF. The chain employs TRBV7-9 and TRBJ2-4, with TRBD1 as a possible D gene (5 bases). The germline V and J ends were trimmed by 5 bases and 3 bases, with 11 bases remaining between them. The CDR3 loop spans 14 amino acids. Germline values: CDR1 SEHNR, CDR2 FQNEAQ (reference sequence).

The chain combines TRBV7-6 with TRBJ2-3, with 10 bases lining up with TRBD1. The CDR3 consists of 14 residues. Germline V CDR1 and CDR2: SGHVS, FNYEAQ. After removal of 3 bases from V and 4 bases from J, the junction contained 1 base not matched to a gene. This chain's CDR3 is CASSLGQGPDTQYF. The DNA of the CDR3 is TGTGCCAGCAGCTTGGGACAGGGGCCAGATACGCAGTATTTT.

V and J are TRBV10-2 and TRBJ1-3; D might be TRBD1 (5 bases). V shed 3 bases and J shed 7 bases, with 16 bases lying between them. The germline CDR1 and CDR2 sequences are WSHSY and SAAADI. CDR3 length: 15 residues. The CDR3 sequence is CASSESQGTPNTIYF. The CDR3 DNA sequence: TGCGCCAGCAGTGAATCTCAGGGAACCCCCAACACCATATATTTT.

This clonotype was seen only a few times. The chain uses TRBV29-1 and TRBJ2-2, with TRBD2 matching over 9 bases. Losses at the gene ends were 4 bases for V and 1 base for J; bases not matched to a gene: 1. CDR1 is SQVTM and CDR2 is ANQGSEA in the germline V gene. The CDR3 is 14 residues long. The CDR3: CSVATSGNTGELFF. CDR3 nucleotides: TGCAGCGTTGCGACTAGCGGGAACACCGGGGAGCTGTTTTTT.

This clonotype was counted a few times. CDR3 DNA sequence: TGCGCCAGCAGCTTGGGGACTAGCGGGTGGACAGATACGCAGTATTTT. Encoded protein: CASSLGTSGWTDTQYF. The rearrangement uses TRBV5-1 and TRBJ2-3, with 11 bases matching TRBD2. V dropped 0 bases and J dropped 3; count of bases not matched to a gene: 3. The CDR3 sequence is 16 residues long. Per germline, CDR1 SGHRS and CDR2 YFSETQ.

Remarks on this clonotype: This may stem from a read error, because a much larger clone lies one nucleotide away. This rearrangement joins TRBV4-1 to TRBJ2-5, with 14 positions matching TRBD2. Per the germline V gene, CDR1 is MGHRA and CDR2 is YSYEKL. The CDR3 totals 17 residues. After removal of 3 bases from V and 5 bases from J, the junction contained 8 bases not matched to a gene. The CDR3 coding sequence is TGCGCCAGCAGCCATGAGGGGACTAGCGGGAGACATGAGACCCAGTACTTC. Translation gives CASSHEGTSGRHETQYF.

The chain joins TRBV7-2 to TRBJ1-2, with TRBD1 as a possible D gene (5 bases). In germline, CDR1 is SGHTA, CDR2 FQGNSA. The V gene lost 5 bases and the J gene lost 7 bases, with 23 bases spanning the gap. This CDR3 contains 16 residues. CDR3 nucleotides: TGTGCCAGCAGCCTTATCATTGGAGTAGGGGCGCGTGGCTACACCTTC. It codes for CASSLIIGVGARGYTF.

This clonotype was seen at least ten times. The CDR3 here is CASSLTVDNEQFF. The CDR3 nucleotides read TGTGCCAGCAGCTTGACTGTAGACAATGAGCAGTTCTTC. This rearrangement joins TRBV7-3 to TRBJ2-1; D unclear. Germline CDR1 is SGHTA and CDR2 is FQGTGA. V was cut by 3 bases and J by 5 bases, with 8 bases left in between. The CDR3 has 13 residues.

This clonotype showed up just once. Being one base from a much bigger clone, this may be a read error. The rearrangement links TRBV28 to TRBJ2-7, with D possibly TRBD1 on 5 matching bases. CDR1 and CDR2 (germline): MDHEN, SYDVKM. The CDR3 covers 14 residues. V dropped 7 bases and J dropped 4 bases, with 17 bases sitting between them. Here the CDR3 reads CASTKLQGGYEQYF. The CDR3 DNA is TGTGCCAGCACCAAACTTCAGGGCGGTTACGAGCAGTACTTC.

This clonotype has at least ten counts. The V call is TRBV3-1, the J call TRBJ2-7; 11 positions match TRBD2. Germline V gene lookup returns CDR1 LGHDT and CDR2 YNNKEL (reference sequence). With V trimmed by 6 bases and J by 5 bases, 6 bases remained unmatched. The CDR3 totals 14 residues. CDR3 region: CASSRLAGLHEQYF. DNA for the CDR3: TGTGCCAGCAGTCGACTAGCGGGATTGCACGAGCAGTACTTC.

This clonotype was seen ten or more times. V gene TRBV27 combines with J gene TRBJ2-7; 11 positions match TRBD2. V was pared by 4 bases and J by 1 base, with 3 bases of the junction left unmatched. This CDR3 spans 15 amino acids. CDR1 is MNHEY and CDR2 is SMNVEV in the germline V gene (reference sequence). The DNA for the CDR3 is TGTGCCAGCAGTTCACTAGCGGGAGTATCCTACGAGCAGTACTTC. As protein: CASSSLAGVSYEQYF.

This clonotype has a count of ten or more. The chain joins TRBV20-1 to TRBJ2-7; the match to TRBD1 covers 8 bases. CDR1 is DFQATT, CDR2 SNEGSKA, per germline (reference sequence). The CDR3 covers 14 residues. Trimming took 2 bases from V and 4 from J; bases not matched to a gene: 7. The CDR3 loop reads CSARSLDRVYEQYF. The CDR3 nucleotides are TGCAGTGCTAGATCTCTGGACAGGGTTTACGAGCAGTACTTC.

The chain combines TRBV19 with TRBJ2-7; D is perhaps TRBD1 (6 bases). This CDR3 comprises 12 residues. Per germline, CDR1 LNHDA and CDR2 SQIVND (reference sequence). V was clipped by 3 bases and J by 4 bases, with 7 bases between them. The CDR3 bases are TGTGCCAGTAGTATGAGGGGGTACGAGCAGTACTTC. It encodes CASSMRGYEQYF.

This clonotype was recorded at least ten times. The gene calls are TRBV11-2 and TRBJ2-3; D ambiguous. There are 16 residues in the CDR3. Germline CDR1 and CDR2: SGHAT and FQNNGV. The ends were cut back, 0 bases at V and 2 bases at J, with 12 bases in the middle. Written as DNA, the CDR3 is TGTGCCAGCAGCTTAGATCGAGGATTGCTCACAGATACGCAGTATTTT. This gives the protein CASSLDRGLLTDTQYF.

This clonotype was observed at least ten times. V is TRBV2 and J is TRBJ2-1, with TRBD1 matching over 9 bases. This CDR3 spans 15 amino acids. V lost 5 bases, J lost 4 bases, and 6 bases stayed unmatched. Germline V gives CDR1 SNHLY, CDR2 FYNNEI. CDR3 amino acids: CASSTGTGIYNEQFF. The CDR3 region has the DNA TGTGCCAGCAGTACCGGGACAGGGATTTACAATGAGCAGTTCTTC.

There are many counts of this clonotype. The chain employs TRBV20-1 and TRBJ2-5; the D gene is possibly TRBD2 (6 bases). The V and J ends lost 5 bases and 1 base respectively, with 17 bases between them. This CDR3 region has 15 residues. Germline V gene sequence: CDR1 DFQATT, CDR2 SNEGSKA (reference sequence). The CDR3 protein is CSAPPPAGRQETQYF. The CDR3 nucleotides read TGCAGTGCTCCTCCCCCAGCGGGCCGCCAAGAGACCCAGTACTTC.

The V and J genes are TRBV9 and TRBJ2-1, with TRBD2 matching 7 bases. Trimming at V came to 0 bases and at J to 0 bases, leaving 6 bases not matched to a gene. CDR3 length equals 17 residues. Germline CDR1 reads SGDLS; CDR2 reads YYNGEE. The CDR3 is CASSVVPSGSSYNEQFF. CDR3 nucleotide sequence: TGTGCCAGCAGCGTAGTTCCTAGCGGTAGCTCCTACAATGAGCAGTTCTTC.

This clonotype has only a few counts. The chain carries TRBV6-5 and TRBJ1-2; 12 bases are shared with TRBD1. With 2 bases clipped from V and 4 bases from J, the junction kept 8 bases outside the gene matches. The germline V gene has CDR1 MNHEY and CDR2 SVGAGI. The CDR3 loop spans 17 amino acids. CDR3 nucleotide sequence: TGTGCCAGCAGTTACAACGGGGGGACAGGGGGCAGCTATGGCTACACCTTC. The encoded protein is CASSYNGGTGGSYGYTF.

The chain combines TRBV9 with TRBJ2-7; no firm D call. V was cut by 1 base and J by 3 bases, with 11 bases left in between. The CDR3 spans 14 residues. Germline CDR1 SGDLS, CDR2 YYNGEE. CDR3 residues: CASSVSLGIYEQYF. CDR3 nucleotide sequence: TGTGCCAGCAGCGTAAGTCTGGGCATCTACGAGCAGTACTTC.

In the case of this clonotype: Likely a read error: the CDR3 ends without its conserved phenylalanine or tryptophan. No DNA is shown, since the ends of the CDR3 on it are uncertain; the CDR3 is the one TCRdb lists. This rearrangement joins TRBV11-2 to TRBJ1-2; TRBD1, the table's D call, lacks a check against the DNA. The CDR3 comprises 9 residues, both ends counted. From germline, CDR1 is SGHAT and CDR2 FQNNGV. The chain's CDR3 is CASSSVRDR.